These 24 T cell receptor beta chains were all obtained from the same sample, sequenced in a study of shared clonotypes between healthy human individuals. The data were produced by immunoSEQ multiplex PCR, yet TCRdb's version contains in-frame clones alone and is incomplete. The data show approximately 1,500,000 clones, with approximately 98% seen just once and around 0.47% held by the top ten. Sequenced: naive CD4+ T cells sorted from blood. Subset specified: CD45RA+ positively selected. All receptors derive from a young man in good health.

The chain is built from TRBV19 and TRBJ2-2; tentative D call: TRBD1 (6 bases). Germline CDR1 and CDR2: LNHDA and SQIVND (reference sequence). The CDR3 is 15 amino acids. V shed 7 bases and J shed 4 bases, with 16 bases lying between them. The CDR3 is CASKARGGSTGELFF. As DNA, the CDR3 is TGTGCCAGTAAGGCCAGGGGTGGGAGCACCGGGGAGCTGTTTTTT.

The chain is built from TRBV7-9 and TRBJ2-2; the D is unclear. Trimming cost V 3 bases and J 9 bases, with 11 bases left between them. CDR3 length: 13 residues. Germline CDR1 is SEHNR and CDR2 is FQNEAQ (reference sequence). DNA for the CDR3: TGTGCCAGCAGCTTTCCACTGGCGAGGGAGCTGTTTTTT. Protein sequence: CASSFPLARELFF. Based on the CDR3 plus reference TRBV7-9 and TRBJ2-2, the full variable domain is DTGVSQNPRHKITKRGQNVTFRCDPISEHNRLYWYRQTLGQGPEFLTYFQNEAQLEKSRLLSDRFSAERPKGSFSTLEIQRTEQGDSAMYLCASSFPLARELFFGEGSRLTVL.

Points on this clone: Other nucleotide sequences from this sample produce the same CDR3. The chain has TRBV7-9 and TRBJ1-5, with D perhaps matching TRBD1 (5 bases). Germline lookup yields CDR1 SEHNR and CDR2 FQNEAQ (reference sequence). The CDR3 has 12 residues. The V end was cut by 4 bases, the J end by 7 bases, with 8 bases between. The CDR3 reads CASSYPGQPQHF. CDR3 bases: TGTGCCAGCAGCTACCCAGGGCAGCCCCAGCATTTT.

The sample holds one count of this clone. The chain couples TRBV18 to TRBJ2-3, with 8 bases aligning to TRBD2. V shed 0 bases, J shed 5 bases, and the junction held 4 bases outside the gene matches. The CDR3 extends over 15 amino acids. CDR1 is KGHSH and CDR2 is LQKENI in the germline V gene. CDR3 coding DNA: TGTGCCAGCTCACCACCCAGCGGGAGTGGAGATACGCAGTATTTT. It translates to CASSPPSGSGDTQYF. The complete variable domain, with remaining parts taken from reference TRBV18 and TRBJ2-3, reads NAGVMQNPRHLVRRRGQEARLRCSPMKGHSHVYWYRQLPEEGLKFMVYLQKENIIDESGMPKERFSAEFPKEGPSILRIQQVVRGDSAAYFCASSPPSGSGDTQYFGPGTRLTVL.

The chain recombines TRBV2 with TRBJ1-5; 10 bases are shared with TRBD1. CDR3 size: 15 residues. Per the germline V gene, CDR1 is SNHLY and CDR2 is FYNNEI. V gave up 8 bases and J gave up 3 bases; unmatched junction bases: 7. The CDR3, as DNA: TGTGCCAGCGAAAGGACAGGGGGGCCCAATCAGCCCCAGCATTTT. Protein product: CASERTGGPNQPQHF. The entire variable domain, with the rest obtained from reference TRBV2 and TRBJ1-5, is as follows: EPEVTQTPSHQVTQMGQEVILRCVPISNHLYFYWYRQILGQKVEFLVSFYNNEISEKSEIFDDQFSVERPDGSNFTLKIRSTKLEDSAMYFCASERTGGPNQPQHFGDGTRLSIL.

V is TRBV28 and J is TRBJ2-6; D perhaps matches TRBD2 (5 bases). Germline loops: CDR1 MDHEN, CDR2 SYDVKM. The V and J ends lost 5 bases and 0 bases respectively, with 11 bases between them. The CDR3 is 16 residues long. CDR3 DNA: TGTGCCAGCAGTGGACTCAAGTACTCTGGGGCCAACGTCCTGACTTTC. Protein product: CASSGLKYSGANVLTF.

The genes are TRBV10-3 and TRBJ2-7; 7 positions match TRBD1. The CDR3 is made up of 13 amino acids. CDR1 and CDR2 from the germline V gene are ENHRY and SYGVKD. Losses at the gene ends were 8 bases for V and 2 bases for J; bases not matched to a gene: 6. The chain's CDR3 is CAIQTGQTYEQYF. The CDR3 DNA reads as TGTGCCATCCAAACGGGACAGACCTACGAGCAGTACTTC.

The CDR3 DNA is TGTGCCAGCAGAGACGGGACTAGCGGGATTGGGCAGTACTTC. It codes for CASRDGTSGIGQYF. The V gene is TRBV28, the J gene TRBJ2-7, with TRBD2 matching over 13 bases. The CDR3 covers 14 residues. Trimming cost V 6 bases and J 9 bases; bases outside gene matches: 8. CDR1 MDHEN and CDR2 SYDVKM come from the germline V gene.

The chain carries TRBV5-1 and TRBJ2-7, with D maybe TRBD2 (6 bases). CDR3 length: 14 amino acids. The V end was cut by 2 bases, the J end by 5 bases, with 14 bases between. Germline V gene sequence: CDR1 SGHRS, CDR2 YFSETQ. Here the CDR3 DNA reads TGCGCCAGCAGCTTCGCCGGGGGTGAGGACGAGCAGTACTTC. It encodes CASSFAGGEDEQYF.

V gene TRBV19 combines with J gene TRBJ1-1; D might be TRBD1 (5 bases). The germline V and J ends were trimmed by 6 bases and 4 bases, with 15 bases remaining between them. CDR3 length: 14 amino acids. Per germline, CDR1 LNHDA and CDR2 SQIVND (reference sequence). The DNA of the CDR3 is TGTGCCAGTAGCCCCCTCAGGGAGAGCACTGAAGCTTTCTTT. This translates into CASSPLRESTEAFF.

The genes are TRBV21-1 and TRBJ1-4. TRBV21-1 is listed as a pseudogene. The CDR3 loop spans 18 amino acids. The CDR3 is CASSSGPPRVTTNEKLFF. CDR3 in DNA: TGTGCCAGCAGCTCGGGGCCCCCAAGGGTAACAACTAATGAAAAACTGTTTTTT.

The chain employs TRBV5-1 and TRBJ2-3, with 9 positions matching TRBD2. The CDR3 runs 15 residues. Trimming removed 0 bases from V and 4 bases from J; junction bases left unmatched: 3. From germline, CDR1 is SGHRS and CDR2 YFSETQ. The CDR3 is CASSLAGTSPDTQYF. The CDR3 bases are TGCGCCAGCAGCTTGGCTGGGACTAGCCCAGATACGCAGTATTTT.

The V and J genes are TRBV29-1 and TRBJ1-1; 7 nucleotides match TRBD1. This CDR3 comprises 15 residues. The V and J ends lost 4 bases and 4 bases, in that order; junction bases with no gene match: 12. The germline gives CDR1 SQVTM, CDR2 ANQGSEA. CDR3 sequence: CSVVTGVRGSTEAFF. CDR3 DNA sequence: TGCAGCGTTGTCACAGGGGTACGAGGAAGCACTGAAGCTTTCTTT.

J is TRBJ2-7 and V is TRBV5-4; D is unresolved. V shed 0 bases and J shed 4 bases, with 14 bases lying between them. Per the germline V gene, CDR1 is SGHNT and CDR2 is YYREEE (reference sequence). This CDR3 contains 15 residues. CDR3 sequence: CASSLAGLPLYEQYF. The CDR3 DNA reads TGTGCCAGCAGCTTGGCCGGCCTCCCACTTTACGAGCAGTACTTC.

V and J are TRBV10-2 and TRBJ1-2; D is perhaps TRBD1 (5 bases). CDR1 WSHSY and CDR2 SAAADI come from the germline V gene. V gave up 2 bases and J gave up 7 bases, with 20 bases separating them. CDR3 length: 16 residues. The CDR3 region has the DNA TGCGCCAGCAGTGAGCTTGGCAGGGTTCTACATGGTGGCTACACCTTC. This codes for CASSELGRVLHGGYTF.

This clone showed up just a few times. The same CDR3 arises from other DNA sequences in this sample as well. V and J are TRBV5-1 and TRBJ2-5; D is uncertain. The V and J ends lost 1 base and 2 bases respectively, with 0 bases between them. The germline V gene encodes CDR1 SGHRS and CDR2 YFSETQ. CDR3 length equals 11 residues. The CDR3 nucleotides are TGCGCCAGCAGCTTGCAAGAGACCCAGTACTTC. It encodes CASSLQETQYF.

V gene TRBV28 combines with J gene TRBJ2-7; 10 positions match TRBD2. This CDR3 comprises 15 residues. The trim removed 5 bases at V and 3 bases at J, leaving 7 bases unmatched. Germline lookup yields CDR1 MDHEN and CDR2 SYDVKM. DNA of the CDR3: TGTGCCAGCAGTAACCTAGCGGGAGCGGGCTACGAGCAGTACTTC. It translates to CASSNLAGAGYEQYF.

The chain has TRBV27 and TRBJ2-3; the match to TRBD2 covers 8 bases. Unmatched junction bases numbered 8, after V lost 3 bases and J lost 0 bases. Germline assignment: CDR1 MNHEY and CDR2 SMNVEV (reference sequence). The CDR3 totals 17 residues. The CDR3 loop reads CASSFSGIWASTDTQYF. The CDR3 DNA reads TGTGCCAGCAGTTTTAGCGGGATATGGGCTAGCACAGATACGCAGTATTTT.

The V gene is TRBV5-5, the J gene TRBJ2-7, with 7 bases that match TRBD1. J lost 7 bases, V lost 4 bases, and 14 bases had no gene match. Germline V lookup: CDR1 SGHKS, CDR2 YYEKEE (reference sequence). The CDR3 sequence is 15 residues long. CDR3 amino acids: CASSPGQVGPGEQYF. CDR3 nucleotide sequence: TGTGCCAGCAGCCCCGGACAGGTAGGGCCTGGGGAGCAGTACTTC.

The rearrangement links TRBV7-6 to TRBJ2-7; no firm D call. With 5 bases removed from V and 2 bases from J, the gap between germline ends came to 10 bases. Per germline, CDR1 SGHVS and CDR2 FNYEAQ. There are 13 residues in the CDR3. CDR3 residues: CASSTSSPYEQYF. The CDR3 DNA reads TGTGCCAGCAGCACGAGTAGCCCCTACGAGCAGTACTTC.

The sample holds one count of this clone. This rearrangement joins TRBV14 to TRBJ1-2; no firm D call. The CDR3 is 15 amino acids. The germline V gene has CDR1 SGHDN and CDR2 FVKESK. V dropped 0 bases and J dropped 5 bases, with 13 bases sitting between them. This CDR3 is CASSQDLDPPYGYTF. The CDR3 nucleotides read TGTGCCAGCAGCCAAGATCTAGATCCGCCGTATGGCTACACCTTC. Drawing the rest from reference TRBV14 and TRBJ1-2, the complete variable domain is EAGVTQFPSHSVIEKGQTVTLRCDPISGHDNLYWYRRVMGKEIKFLLHFVKESKQDESGMPNNRFLAERTGGTYSTLKVQPAELEDSGVYFCASSQDLDPPYGYTFGSGTRLTVV.

Regarding this clone: Other DNA sequences from this sample encode an identical CDR3 as well. The chain combines TRBV7-2 with TRBJ2-7; D not certain. Germline CDR1 is SGHTA and CDR2 is FQGNSA. This CDR3 is 13 amino acids long. Trimming took off 4 bases at V and 1 base at J, with 8 bases between the two ends. The CDR3 DNA sequence: TGTGCCAGCAGCTCGCAGGTGTCCTACGAGCAGTACTTC. Translated: CASSSQVSYEQYF. Variable domain in full (rest from reference TRBV7-2 and TRBJ2-7): GAGVSQSPSNKVTEKGKDVELRCDPISGHTALYWYRQSLGQGLEFLIYFQGNSAPDKSGLPSDRFSAERTGGSVSTLTIQRTQQEDSAVYLCASSSQVSYEQYFGPGTRLTVT.

The chain couples TRBV5-5 to TRBJ2-1; TRBD2 agrees at 13 bases. CDR1 and CDR2 from the germline V gene are SGHKS and YYEKEE (reference sequence). CDR3 size: 18 residues. V was pared by 4 bases and J by 2 bases, with 9 bases of the junction left unmatched. The CDR3 is CASSPWTSGSLAYNEQFF. The DNA for the CDR3 is TGTGCCAGCAGCCCGTGGACTAGCGGGAGTCTCGCCTACAATGAGCAGTTCTTC.

This clone was recorded only once. The chain recombines TRBV18 with TRBJ2-1, with D uncertain. Germline-derived CDR1 and CDR2 are KGHSH and LQKENI. The CDR3 contains 14 residues. The V gene lost 3 bases and the J gene lost 4 bases, with 10 bases spanning the gap. The CDR3, as DNA: TGTGCCAGCTCACCCACCAGCGTTTACAATGAGCAGTTCTTC. Its translation is CASSPTSVYNEQFF.